Reported below is one T cell receptor beta chain. The antigen is undetermined. The PCR made use of 60 Vbeta and 13 Jbeta primers. The table came from immunoSEQ multiplex PCR; TCRdb's copy has only in-frame clones and leaves some out. The data contain about 140,000 clones, about three quarters of them singletons. Among the donors, all were healthy bone marrow donors. This entry is derived from a study of cytomegalovirus exposure and HLA in healthy donors. The wider study: Genetic ancestry analysis placed approximately 79% of the 400 or so donors that were genotyped in the Caucasian-associated cluster.

Regarding the study as a whole: Most sequenced TCRs were rare (though some public TCRs occurred in many donors). The authors later found HLA-associated TCR beta chains more clonally expanded than equally common others.

Sequenced sample: PBMCs. The receptor comes from a male donor in good health and CMV-seropositive.

DNA of the CDR3: TGCAGCGCCTACCTCCGGCAGGGCCAAGAAAAACTGTTTTTT. This translates into CSAYLRQGQEKLFF. The chain recombines TRBV29-1 with TRBJ1-4; D is possibly TRBD1 (5 bases). Germline V gives CDR1 SQVTM, CDR2 ANQGSEA. This CDR3 comprises 14 residues. The V end lost 7 bases, the J end lost 8 bases, and 20 bases lay between the germline ends.